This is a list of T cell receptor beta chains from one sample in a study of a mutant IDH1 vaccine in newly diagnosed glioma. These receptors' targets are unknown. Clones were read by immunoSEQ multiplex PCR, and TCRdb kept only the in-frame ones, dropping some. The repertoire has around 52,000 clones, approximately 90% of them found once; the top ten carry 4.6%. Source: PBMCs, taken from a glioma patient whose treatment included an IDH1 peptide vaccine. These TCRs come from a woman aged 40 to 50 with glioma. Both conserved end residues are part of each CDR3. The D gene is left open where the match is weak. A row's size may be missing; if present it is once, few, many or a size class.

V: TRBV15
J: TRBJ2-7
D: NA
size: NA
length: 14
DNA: TGTGCCACCAGCAGAGATCGAGTTAAGTACGAGCAGTACTTC
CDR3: CATSRDRVKYEQYF

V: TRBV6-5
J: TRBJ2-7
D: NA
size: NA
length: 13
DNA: TGTGCCAGCAGTCCTACAGGGACCTACGAGCAGTACTTC
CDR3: CASSPTGTYEQYF

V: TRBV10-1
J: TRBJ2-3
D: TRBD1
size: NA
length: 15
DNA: TGCGCCAGCAGTGGAGGGGGCACGGGCACAGATACGCAGTATTTT
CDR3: CASSGGGTGTDTQYF

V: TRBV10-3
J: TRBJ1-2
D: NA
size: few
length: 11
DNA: TGTGCCATTATGGATAACTATGGCTACACCTTC
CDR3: CAIMDNYGYTF

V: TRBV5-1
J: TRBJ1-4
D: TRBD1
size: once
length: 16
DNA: TGCGCCAGCAGCTTGGATAAGACAGGGGGTTACGAAAAACTGTTTTTT
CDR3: CASSLDKTGGYEKLFF

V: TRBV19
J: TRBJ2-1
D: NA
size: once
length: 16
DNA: TGTGCCAGTAGTCAGCAGCTAGCCGCTTCCTACAATGAGCAGTTCTTC
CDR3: CASSQQLAASYNEQFF

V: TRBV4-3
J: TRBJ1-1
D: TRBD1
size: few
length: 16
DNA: TGCGCCAGCAGCCAAGAACGGACAGGGGTAAACACTGAAGCTTTCTTT
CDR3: CASSQERTGVNTEAFF

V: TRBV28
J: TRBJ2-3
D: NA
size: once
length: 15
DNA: TGTGCCAGCAGTTTTACGGGACATCTCACAGATACGCAGTATTTT
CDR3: CASSFTGHLTDTQYF

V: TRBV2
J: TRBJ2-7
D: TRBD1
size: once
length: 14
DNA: TGTGCCAGCAGGGCCGGGACAGCCTCCTACGAGCAGTACTTC
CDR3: CASRAGTASYEQYF

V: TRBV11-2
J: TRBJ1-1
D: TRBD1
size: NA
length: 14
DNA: TGTGCCAGCAGCCCCGGACAGGGGAGCACTGAAGCTTTCTTT
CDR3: CASSPGQGSTEAFF

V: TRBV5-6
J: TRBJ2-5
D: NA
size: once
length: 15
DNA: TGTGCCAGCAGCTTAGTGGGGGGCGATGAAGAGACCCAGTACTTC
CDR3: CASSLVGGDEETQYF

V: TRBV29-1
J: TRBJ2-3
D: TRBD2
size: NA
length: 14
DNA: TGCAGCGTCCGAACCGGGACTAGGAGTGATACGCAGTATTTT
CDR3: CSVRTGTRSDTQYF

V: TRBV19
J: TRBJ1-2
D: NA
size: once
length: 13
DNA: TGTGCCAGTAGCCCCGCGGGGGGCTATGGCTACACCTTC
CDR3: CASSPAGGYGYTF

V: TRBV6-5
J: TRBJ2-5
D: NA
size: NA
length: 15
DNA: TGTGCCAGCAGTTACGAGGGGGGCCTACAAGAGACCCAGTACTTC
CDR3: CASSYEGGLQETQYF

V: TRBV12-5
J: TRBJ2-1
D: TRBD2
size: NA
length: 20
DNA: TGTGCTAGTGGTTTGGTACCAGGGATTAGGGCGGGGGGGCGGTACAATGAGCAGTTCTTC
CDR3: CASGLVPGIRAGGRYNEQFF

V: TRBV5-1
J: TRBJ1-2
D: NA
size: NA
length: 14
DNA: TGCGCCACCTCTGGGGGACTCGGGAACTATGGCTACACCTTC
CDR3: CATSGGLGNYGYTF

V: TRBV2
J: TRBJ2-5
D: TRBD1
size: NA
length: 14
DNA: TGTGCCAGCAATGCACAGGGGATCCGGGAGACCCAGTACTTC
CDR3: CASNAQGIRETQYF

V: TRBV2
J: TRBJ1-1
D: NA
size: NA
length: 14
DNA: TGTGCCAGCAACGAAGCGCGGGGGTGGGTTGAAGCTTTCTTT
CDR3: CASNEARGWVEAFF

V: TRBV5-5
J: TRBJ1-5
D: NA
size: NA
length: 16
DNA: TGTGCCAGCAGCTTGGGGTCTGGGGGGCGGAATCAGCCCCAGCATTTT
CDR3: CASSLGSGGRNQPQHF

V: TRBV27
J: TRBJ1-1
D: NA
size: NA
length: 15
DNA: TGTGCCAGCAGTCTAGGTGGGACGGTGAACACTGAAGCTTTCTTT
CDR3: CASSLGGTVNTEAFF

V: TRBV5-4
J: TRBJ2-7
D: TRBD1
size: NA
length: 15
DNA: TGTGCCCCCCCCAGGACAGGGGATGGAGGGTACGAGCAGTACTTC
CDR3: CAPPRTGDGGYEQYF

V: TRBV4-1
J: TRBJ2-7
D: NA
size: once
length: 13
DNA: TGCGCCAGCAGCCCGTACGGCTTGAGCGAGCAGTACTTC
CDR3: CASSPYGLSEQYF

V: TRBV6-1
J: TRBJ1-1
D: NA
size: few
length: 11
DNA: TGTGCCAGCAGGGACCCCACTGAAGCTTTCTTT
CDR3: CASRDPTEAFF

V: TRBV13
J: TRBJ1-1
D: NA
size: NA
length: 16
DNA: TGTGCCAGCAGCTCGTCCGGGGGTCTTGGGCACACTGAAGCTTTCTTT
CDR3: CASSSSGGLGHTEAFF

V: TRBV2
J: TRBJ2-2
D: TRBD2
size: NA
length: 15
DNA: TGTGCCAGCAGGGCCTTGAGCGGGGACACCGGGGAGCTGTTTTTT
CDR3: CASRALSGDTGELFF

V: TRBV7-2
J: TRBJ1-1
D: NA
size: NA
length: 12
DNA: TGTGCCAGCAGCTACACAGGCCCCGAAGCTTTCTTT
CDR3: CASSYTGPEAFF

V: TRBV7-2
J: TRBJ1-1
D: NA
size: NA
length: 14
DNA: TGTGCCAGCAGCCCCAGACAGATGAACACTGAAGCTTTCTTT
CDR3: CASSPRQMNTEAFF

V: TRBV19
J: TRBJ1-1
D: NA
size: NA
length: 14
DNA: TGTGCCAGTAGTCCCTCGGGTGTGAACACTGAAGCTTTCTTT
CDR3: CASSPSGVNTEAFF

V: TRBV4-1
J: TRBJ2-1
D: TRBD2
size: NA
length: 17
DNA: TGCGCCAGCAGCCAGGACTCTATACGGGGGGAGTACAATGAGCAGTTCTTC
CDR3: CASSQDSIRGEYNEQFF

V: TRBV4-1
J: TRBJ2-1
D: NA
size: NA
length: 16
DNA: TGCGCCAGCAGCCAAGACCGTTGGGGATCCTACAATGAGCAGTTCTTC
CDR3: CASSQDRWGSYNEQFF

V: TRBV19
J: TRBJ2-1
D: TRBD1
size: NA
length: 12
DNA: TGTGCCAGTAGTATAGGAGACAGGGTTTGGTTCTTC
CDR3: CASSIGDRVWFF

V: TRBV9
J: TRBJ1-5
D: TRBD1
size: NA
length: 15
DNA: TGTGCCAGCAGCACCGGACAGGGGAAGAATCAGCCCCAGCATTTT
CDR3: CASSTGQGKNQPQHF

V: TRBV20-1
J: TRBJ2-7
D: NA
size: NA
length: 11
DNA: TGCAGTGCTGCAGGCTCCTACGAGCAGTACTTC
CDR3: CSAAGSYEQYF

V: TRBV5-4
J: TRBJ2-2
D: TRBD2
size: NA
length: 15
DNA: TGTGCCAGCAGCTTGCGGGGGGGGCATACCGGGGAGCTGTTTTTT
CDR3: CASSLRGGHTGELFF

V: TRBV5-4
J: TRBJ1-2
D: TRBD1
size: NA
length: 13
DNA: TGTGCCAGCAGCTTTCTGACAGGGGGGGGCTACACCTTC
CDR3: CASSFLTGGGYTF

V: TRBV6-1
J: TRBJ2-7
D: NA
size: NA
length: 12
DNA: TGTGCCAGCAGTCAGGACAGCTACGAGCAGTACTTC
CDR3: CASSQDSYEQYF

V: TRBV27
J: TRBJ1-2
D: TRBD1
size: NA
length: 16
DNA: TGTGCCAGCAGTTATTTTGGGACAGGAGGGGGTTATGGCTACACCTTC
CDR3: CASSYFGTGGGYGYTF

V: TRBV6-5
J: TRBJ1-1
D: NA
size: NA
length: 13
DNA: TGTGCCAGCAGTTCGCACCTTATAACTGAAGCTTTCTTT
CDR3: CASSSHLITEAFF

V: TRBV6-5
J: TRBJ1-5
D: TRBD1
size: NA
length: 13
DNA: TGTGCCAGCAGTCCGGCAGGGGGTCAGCCCCAGCATTTT
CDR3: CASSPAGGQPQHF

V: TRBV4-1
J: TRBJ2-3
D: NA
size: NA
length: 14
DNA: TGCGCCAGCAGCAACGCTTACCACACAGATACGCAGTATTTT
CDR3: CASSNAYHTDTQYF

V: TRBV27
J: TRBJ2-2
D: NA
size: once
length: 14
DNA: TGTGCCAGCAGTTGGCTAGGGGCCACCGGGGAGCTGTTTTTT
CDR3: CASSWLGATGELFF

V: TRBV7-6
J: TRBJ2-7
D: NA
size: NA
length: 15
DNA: TGTGCCAGCAGCTTAGCGGAGGGGAGCTCCTACGAGCAGTACTTC
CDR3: CASSLAEGSSYEQYF

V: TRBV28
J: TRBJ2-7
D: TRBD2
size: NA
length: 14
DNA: TGTGCCAGCAAATCTAGCGGGAAACTATACGAGCAGTACTTC
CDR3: CASKSSGKLYEQYF

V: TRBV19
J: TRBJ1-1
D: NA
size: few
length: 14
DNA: TGTGCCAGTAGCAATCCCCGGGGGAACACTGAAGCTTTCTTT
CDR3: CASSNPRGNTEAFF

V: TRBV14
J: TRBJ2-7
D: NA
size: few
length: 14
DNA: TGTGCCAGCAGCCAAGGGCAGTTCAGAGCTGAGCAGTACTTC
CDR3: CASSQGQFRAEQYF

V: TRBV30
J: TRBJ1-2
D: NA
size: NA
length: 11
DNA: TGTGCCTGGACACGGCTGGGCCTCATCACCTTC
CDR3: CAWTRLGLITF

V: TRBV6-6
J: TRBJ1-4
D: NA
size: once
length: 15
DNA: TGTGCCAGCACCTTCCCCAGGCAGGGCGGTGAAAAACTGTTTTTT
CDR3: CASTFPRQGGEKLFF

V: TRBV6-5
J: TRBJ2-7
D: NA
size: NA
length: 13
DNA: TGTGCCAGCAGTTACAGGGGGAAGAACGAGCAGTACTTC
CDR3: CASSYRGKNEQYF

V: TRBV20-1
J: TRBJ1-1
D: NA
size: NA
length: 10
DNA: TGCAGTGCAGGGACGGATGAAGCTTTCTTT
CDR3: CSAGTDEAFF

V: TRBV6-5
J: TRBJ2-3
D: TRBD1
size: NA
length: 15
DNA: TGTGCCAGCAGTCGAGGGACAGGGACAGATAAGACGCAGTATTTT
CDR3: CASSRGTGTDKTQYF

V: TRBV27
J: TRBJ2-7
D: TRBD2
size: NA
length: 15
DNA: TGTGCCAGCAGTTTATCACTAGCGGGAGCCTACGAGCAGTACTTC
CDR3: CASSLSLAGAYEQYF

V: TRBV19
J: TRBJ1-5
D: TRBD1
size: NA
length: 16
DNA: TGTGCCAGTAAAAGCCGGGGGACAGATAGCAATCAGCCCCAGCATTTT
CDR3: CASKSRGTDSNQPQHF

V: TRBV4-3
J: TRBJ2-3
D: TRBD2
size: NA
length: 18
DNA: TGCGCCAGCAGCCAGGGGCTTTGGACTAGCGGGGGCACAGATACGCAGTATTTT
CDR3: CASSQGLWTSGGTDTQYF

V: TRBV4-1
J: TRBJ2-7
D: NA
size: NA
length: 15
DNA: TGCGCCAGCAGCCAAGAAGGGGGAATCACCTACGAGCAGTACTTC
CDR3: CASSQEGGITYEQYF

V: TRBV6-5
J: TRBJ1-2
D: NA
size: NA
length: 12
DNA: TGTGCCAGCAGGCATGGGGGCTATGGCTACACCTTC
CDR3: CASRHGGYGYTF

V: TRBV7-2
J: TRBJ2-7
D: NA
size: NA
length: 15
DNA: TGTGCCAGCAGCTTACGGTCGGGGGGCCCCTACGAGCAGTACTTC
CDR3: CASSLRSGGPYEQYF

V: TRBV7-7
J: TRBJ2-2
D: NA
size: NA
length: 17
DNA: TGTGCTAGCAGCCCCAGGCATAGGCGGCCAAACACCGGGGAGCTGTTTTTT
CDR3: CASSPRHRRPNTGELFF

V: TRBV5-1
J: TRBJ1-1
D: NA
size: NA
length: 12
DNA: TGCGCCAGCAGCTTAAAGGCCACTGAAGCTTTCTTT
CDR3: CASSLKATEAFF